There are a few counts of the clone carrying this T cell receptor (beta chain). These data originate in a study of T-cell memory formation after mild COVID-19. One entry per CDR3 protein, called by TCRdb with MiXCR from the 5' RACE reads. The sample yields under 550,000 distinct CDR3 sequences, 18% seen once. V was clipped by 3 bases and J by 2 bases, with 14 bases between them. CDR3 size: 16 residues. Per the germline V gene, CDR1 is MNHNY and CDR2 is SVGAGI (reference sequence). The material sequenced was PBMCs or a T cell subset sorted from them (not recorded which). This clonotype originated in an adult woman who had mild COVID-19 (a few samples of this study predate the infection). Cell type and time point are not known. V gene TRBV6-6 combines with J gene TRBJ1-5, with a possible D match to TRBD1 (6 bases). CDR3 region: CASSYTGTPGNQPQHF. The CDR3 region has the DNA TGTGCCAGCAGTTATACCGGGACACCCGGCAATCAGCCCCAGCATTTT.